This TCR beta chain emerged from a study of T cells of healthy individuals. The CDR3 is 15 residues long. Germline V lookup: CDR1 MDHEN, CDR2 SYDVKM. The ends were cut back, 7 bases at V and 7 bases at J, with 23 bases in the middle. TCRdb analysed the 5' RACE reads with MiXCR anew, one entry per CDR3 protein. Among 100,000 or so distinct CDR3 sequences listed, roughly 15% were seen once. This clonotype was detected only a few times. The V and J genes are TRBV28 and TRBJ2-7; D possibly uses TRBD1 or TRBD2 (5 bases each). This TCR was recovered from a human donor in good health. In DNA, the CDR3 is TGTGCCAGCACCCCGTTGGGGACGGACGCCTCGGAGCAGTACTTC. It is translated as CASTPLGTDASEQYF.